A single sample is the source of the 14 T cell receptor beta chains below, sequenced in a study of regulatory T cells in long-lasting Graves disease. Arm-PCR of CDR3 regions with iRepertoire HTBI primers generated TCR beta libraries. TCRdb analysed the multiplex PCR reads with MiXCR anew, one entry per CDR3 protein. The sample has roughly 400,000 distinct CDR3 sequences, less than 25% seen once. Time point given: persistent/refractory GD, antithyroid drugs over 5 years with positive TRAb. The authors made the TCR library using RNA they extracted from PBMCs. This sample comprised peripheral blood mononuclear cells (PBMCs), obtained when the disease was refractory, from a patient treated with antithyroid drugs. The source of these receptors is a female donor with Graves disease.

In regard to this clonotype: At one boundary the junction diverges from the germline segment, which might be a read error. This chain connects TRBV18 to TRBJ2-5, with 8 bases matching TRBD2. This CDR3 spans 16 amino acids. Germline loops: CDR1 KGHSH, CDR2 LQKENI. CDR3 DNA: TGTGCCAGCCCACCGCCGGGACTAGGAAAACAAGAGACCCAGTACTTC. Encoded protein: CASPPPGLGKQETQYF.

J is TRBJ2-5 and V is TRBV5-6; D possibly corresponds to TRBD1 (5 bases). Trimming stripped 0 bases from V and 3 bases from J, with 12 bases between. This CDR3 is built from 15 residues. CDR1 is SGHDT and CDR2 is YYEEEE in the germline V gene. CDR3 sequence: CASSLARQSKETQYF. DNA of the CDR3: TGTGCCAGCAGCTTGGCGCGACAGTCCAAAGAGACCCAGTACTTC. Filled out from reference TRBV5-6 and TRBJ2-5, the complete variable domain reads DAGVTQSPTHLIKTRGQQVTLRCSPKSGHDTVSWYQQALGQGPQFIFQYYEEEERQRGNFPDRFSGHQFPNYSSELNVNALLLGDSALYLCASSLARQSKETQYFGPGTRLLVL.

This clonotype was seen ten or more times. J is TRBJ2-5 and V is TRBV7-9; no firm D call. V gave up 0 bases and J gave up 1 base, with 6 bases separating them. CDR1 SEHNR and CDR2 FQNEAQ come from the germline V gene (reference sequence). The CDR3 sequence is 14 residues long. CDR3 sequence (DNA): TGTGCCAGCAGCTTAGCGGAGATCCAAGAGACCCAGTACTTC. It specifies CASSLAEIQETQYF.

At least ten counts were recorded for this clonotype. The V and J genes are TRBV2 and TRBJ1-6, with D maybe TRBD1 (5 bases). Looked up from germline, CDR1 is SNHLY and CDR2 is FYNNEI. The V and J ends lost 0 bases and 6 bases respectively, with 12 bases between them. The CDR3 runs to 16 residues. The CDR3 reads CASSEALSGFNSPLHF. CDR3 bases: TGTGCCAGCAGTGAAGCGCTTTCAGGGTTTAATTCACCCCTCCACTTT. Complete variable domain (other parts from reference TRBV2 and TRBJ1-6): EPEVTQTPSHQVTQMGQEVILRCVPISNHLYFYWYRQILGQKVEFLVSFYNNEISEKSEIFDDQFSVERPDGSNFTLKIRSTKLEDSAMYFCASSEALSGFNSPLHFGNGTRLTVT.

The table lists this clonotype with many counts. The chain joins TRBV6-1 to TRBJ2-7; a weak D match, TRBD2 (5 bases). V was clipped by 7 bases and J by 6 bases, with 19 bases between them. The CDR3 is 14 amino acids. CDR1 and CDR2 (germline): MNHNS, SASEGT. The CDR3 sequence: CASIPPGVGVEQYF. CDR3 nucleotides: TGTGCCAGCATTCCCCCCGGGGTAGGAGTCGAGCAGTACTTC.

This chain links TRBV10-2 with TRBJ2-1; a weak D match, TRBD2 (6 bases). V lost 8 bases, J lost 8 bases, and 19 bases lay in between. The CDR3 runs 14 residues. The V gene's germline CDR1 is WSHSY and CDR2 SAAADI. DNA for the CDR3: TGCGCCAGCTATCGGACCATTTCGGGGGATGAGCAGTTCTTC. It codes for CASYRTISGDEQFF.

This clonotype was counted ten times or more. This chain connects TRBV7-8 to TRBJ1-4; perhaps TRBD1 as D (5 bases). CDR1 is SGHVS and CDR2 is FQNEAQ in the germline V gene. V was cut by 0 bases and J by 8 bases, with 16 bases left in between. The CDR3 loop spans 16 amino acids. The CDR3 sequence is CASSLAGQINSEKLFF. The CDR3 nucleotides read TGTGCCAGCAGCTTAGCAGGACAAATCAATAGCGAAAAACTGTTTTTT.

For this clonotype: The conserved closing phenylalanine or tryptophan is absent in this CDR3, likely reflecting a read error. The V call is TRBV5-1, the J call TRBJ2-7, with 9 bases identical to TRBD1. Germline lookup yields CDR1 SGHRS and CDR2 YFSETQ. The junction had 11 bases not matched to a gene; V was cut back by 4 bases and J by 3 bases. The length of the CDR3 is 16 residues. The CDR3 here is CASSPPRDRAGYEQYS. As DNA, the CDR3 is TGCGCCAGCAGCCCACCTCGGGACAGGGCCGGCTACGAGCAGTACTCC.

A few counts support this clonotype. This chain joins TRBV6-1 and TRBJ1-5, with TRBD1 matching over 8 bases. J lost 0 bases, V lost 6 bases, and 7 bases had no gene match. This CDR3 has 16 residues. The germline V gene has CDR1 MNHNS and CDR2 SASEGT. CDR3 nucleotide sequence: TGTGCCAGCAGCGGACAGGGTCAACTTAGCAATCAGCCCCAGCATTTT. Translated: CASSGQGQLSNQPQHF.

This chain connects TRBV20-1 to TRBJ1-2; the match to TRBD1 covers 7 bases. The germline V gene has CDR1 DFQATT and CDR2 SNEGSKA (reference sequence). This CDR3 has 13 residues. With 1 base clipped from V and 8 bases from J, the junction kept 7 bases outside the gene matches. The DNA of the CDR3 is TGCAGTGCTAGAGGACAGGGTCCGGAAGGCTACACCTTC. Residues: CSARGQGPEGYTF.

This clonotype has a handful of counts. Written as DNA, the CDR3 is TGTGCCAGCAGACAACTAGCGGGGGGGGCCGGGGAGCTGTTTTTT. Protein: CASRQLAGGAGELFF. V is TRBV6-2 or TRBV6-3 and J is TRBJ2-2; TRBD2 matches at 13 bases. V was pared by 6 bases and J by 6 bases, with 4 bases of the junction left unmatched. The CDR3 loop spans 15 amino acids. The germline CDR1 and CDR2 sequences are MNHEY and SVGEGT.

The rearrangement links TRBV20-1 to TRBJ2-7; D is uncertain. In germline, CDR1 is DFQATT, CDR2 SNEGSKA (reference sequence). Trimming took 5 bases from V and 7 from J, leaving 21 bases between them. The CDR3 consists of 14 residues. Here the CDR3 reads CSAPFSGPHREQYF. CDR3 nucleotides: TGCAGTGCTCCCTTTTCTGGACCGCACCGGGAGCAGTACTTC.

This clonotype was seen repeatedly, ten times or more. The V call is TRBV12-3 or TRBV12-4, the J call TRBJ1-1; D gene unclear. The V end was cut by 4 bases, the J end by 5 bases, with 14 bases between. The CDR3 spans 14 residues. The CDR3 sequence: CASSSRTRKTEAFF. CDR3 sequence (DNA): TGTGCCAGCAGTTCACGGACCCGGAAAACTGAAGCTTTCTTT.

This clonotype was seen many times. The V and J genes are TRBV28 and TRBJ1-5; 9 bases are a match to TRBD1. In germline, CDR1 is MDHEN, CDR2 SYDVKM. CDR3 length: 17 amino acids. The V segment lost 2 bases and the J segment 2 bases; nucleotides outside the gene matches: 7. Here the CDR3 reads CASSLATGGAGNQPQHF. Written as DNA, the CDR3 is TGTGCCAGCAGTTTAGCGACAGGGGGTGCGGGCAATCAGCCCCAGCATTTT.